The clone carrying this T cell receptor (beta chain) was detected many times. The sample belongs to a study of regulatory T cells in long-lasting Graves disease. Looked up from germline, CDR1 is MNHEY and CDR2 is SVGEGT. The CDR3 is 15 residues long. V was clipped by 2 bases and J by 1 base, with 11 bases between them. Time point defined: persistent/refractory GD, antithyroid drugs over 5 years with positive TRAb. PBMCs were the source of the RNA used for TCR sequencing. Through Arm-PCR of CDR3 regions and iRepertoire HTBI primers, TCR beta libraries were built. TCRdb reprocessed the multiplex PCR reads via MiXCR and lists one record per CDR3 protein. Of roughly 300,000 distinct CDR3 sequences in the sample, 20% to 25% were seen once.

This TCR derives from a female donor with Graves disease. The source material was peripheral blood mononuclear cells (PBMCs), sampled when the disease was refractory, from a patient treated with antithyroid drugs. The chain couples TRBV6-2 or TRBV6-3 to TRBJ1-2; the D is unclear. CDR3 in DNA: TGTGCCAGCAGTTACGGGAGTCGGGATAACTATGGCTACACCTTC. Translation: CASSYGSRDNYGYTF.